The 29 T cell receptor beta chains below all came from one sample that was sequenced in a study of blood T cells in healthy people across ages. Primed by a sample-barcoded 5' primer and a J-beta primer mix, a second PCR proceeded for 7 to 11 cycles. TCRdb recomputed calls from the 5' RACE reads with MiXCR, one row per CDR3 protein. The sample lists 780,000 or so distinct CDR3 sequences, 25% seen once, with approximately 3.7% in the top ten. The same specimen was also included in a second study, on T cells of mothers and their children.

Input material: blood. Receptor source: a boy younger than 18 in good health.

This chain connects TRBV12-3 or TRBV12-4 to TRBJ2-5, with D tentatively TRBD2 (5 bases). Near its end, the DNA agrees better with TRBJ2-7, so the J call may be wrong. This CDR3 region has 13 residues. The CDR3 DNA is TGTGCCAGCAGCGGACGGGAATCCTACGAGCAGTACTTC. Its protein is CASSGRESYEQYF.

The chain uses TRBV20-1 and TRBJ1-1; 7 nucleotides agree with TRBD1. Trimming at V came to 5 bases and at J to 2 bases, leaving 5 bases not matched to a gene. CDR1 DFQATT and CDR2 SNEGSKA come from the germline V gene (reference sequence). The CDR3 is 13 residues long. The CDR3 is CSAPDRVNTEAFF. Written as DNA, the CDR3 is TGCAGTGCTCCCGACAGGGTAAACACTGAAGCTTTCTTT.

This clonotype was seen only a few times. CDR3 in amino acids: CAWGQGLWTEAFF. The CDR3, as DNA: TGTGCCTGGGGGCAAGGACTTTGGACTGAAGCTTTCTTT. The chain combines TRBV30 with TRBJ1-1; no clear D. The V gene's germline CDR1 is GTSNPN and CDR2 SVGIG (reference sequence). The CDR3 contains 13 residues. Deletions cut 5 bases from V and 5 bases from J, with 15 bases between.

This chain connects TRBV6-2 or TRBV6-3 to TRBJ2-5; D gene ambiguous. V was clipped by 4 bases and J by 6 bases, with 18 bases between them. Germline-derived CDR1 and CDR2 are MNHEY and SVGEGT. This CDR3 is built from 15 residues. Written as DNA, the CDR3 is TGTGCCAGCAGTTTATATAGGGAATTATGGAAGACCCAGTACTTC. Encoded protein: CASSLYRELWKTQYF.

This clonotype was found a few times. As the CDR3 is not closed by the conserved phenylalanine or tryptophan, this likely results from a read error. V gene TRBV29-1 combines with J gene TRBJ2-5; 10 bases agree with TRBD1. This CDR3 has 14 amino acids. In germline, CDR1 is SQVTM, CDR2 ANQGSEA. With 3 bases clipped from V and 1 base from J, the junction kept 2 bases outside the gene matches. CDR3 amino acids: CSVEDRGAQETQYL. As DNA, the CDR3 is TGCAGCGTTGAGGACAGGGGGGCCCAAGAGACCCAGTACCTC.

V and J are TRBV28 and TRBJ2-7; no reliable D call. V lost 2 bases, J lost 1 base, and 24 bases lay in between. In germline, CDR1 is MDHEN, CDR2 SYDVKM. The CDR3 is 19 residues long. In nucleotides, the CDR3 is TGTGCCAGCAGTTTAAAGGGTTTATACAGCACTACTCCTTCCTACGAGCAGTACTTC. It yields the protein CASSLKGLYSTTPSYEQYF. Using reference TRBV28 and TRBJ2-7 for the parts outside the CDR3, the full variable domain is DVKVTQSSRYLVKRTGEKVFLECVQDMDHENMFWYRQDPGLGLRLIYFSYDVKMKEKGDIPEGYSVSREKKERFSLILESASTNQTSMYLCASSLKGLYSTTPSYEQYFGPGTRLTVT.

In DNA, the CDR3 is TGCGCCAGCAGATCGACTAGCGGGGGGACAGATACGCAGTATTTT. Its protein product is CASRSTSGGTDTQYF. The chain couples TRBV5-1 to TRBJ2-3; TRBD2 aligns across 13 bases. The germline gives CDR1 SGHRS, CDR2 YFSETQ. This CDR3 region has 15 residues. V gave up 5 bases and J gave up 3 bases; unmatched junction bases: 3.

This clonotype showed up many times. The rearrangement links TRBV5-1 to TRBJ2-1; D not resolved. The CDR3 is 14 amino acids. V lost 4 bases, J lost 3 bases, and 11 bases lay in between. Germline values: CDR1 SGHRS, CDR2 YFSETQ. CDR3 region: CASSPHSSYNEQFF. Here the CDR3 DNA reads TGCGCCAGCAGCCCACACTCTAGCTACAATGAGCAGTTCTTC. Together with reference TRBV5-1 and TRBJ2-1, the CDR3 gives the full variable domain: KAGVTQTPRYLIKTRGQQVTLSCSPISGHRSVSWYQQTPGQGLQFLFEYFSETQRNKGNFPGRFSGRQFSNSRSEMNVSTLELGDSALYLCASSPHSSYNEQFFGPGTRLTVL.

The J gene is TRBJ2-1, the V gene TRBV29-1; tentative D call: TRBD2 (6 bases). There are 14 residues in the CDR3. Per germline, CDR1 SQVTM and CDR2 ANQGSEA. CDR3 nucleotide sequence: TGCAGAGTCGAACCTAGCGCTGAATCCAATGAGCAGTTCTTC. Translation gives CRVEPSAESNEQFF.

The genes are TRBV6-2 or TRBV6-3 and TRBJ2-5; 8 bases align to TRBD2. J lost 4 bases, V lost 8 bases, and 9 bases had no gene match. Per germline, CDR1 MNHEY and CDR2 SVGEGT. The CDR3 is made up of 14 amino acids. CDR3 sequence (DNA): TGTGCCAGCCAACTAGCGGAAGTAAGAGAGACCCAGTACTTC. Protein product: CASQLAEVRETQYF.

This clonotype was observed a handful of times. The V and J genes are TRBV6-5 and TRBJ1-2, with D maybe TRBD1 (5 bases). Germline values: CDR1 MNHEY, CDR2 SVGAGI. This CDR3 region has 15 residues. Trimming cost V 4 bases and J 0 bases, with 12 bases left between them. The CDR3 nucleotides read TGTGCCAGCAGTTCGACAGAGCTTTCTAACTATGGCTACACCTTC. It yields the protein CASSSTELSNYGYTF.

The V gene is TRBV5-1, the J gene TRBJ2-1; D might be TRBD2 (6 bases). V gave up 0 bases and J gave up 0 bases, with 10 bases separating them. Germline CDR1 and CDR2: SGHRS and YFSETQ. The CDR3 spans 16 residues. The CDR3 DNA is TGCGCCAGCAGCTTGGTGGCGGGGAACTCCTACAATGAGCAGTTCTTC. Its translation: CASSLVAGNSYNEQFF.

The chain links TRBV5-1 to TRBJ1-2; D ambiguous. The CDR3 is 13 amino acids. V lost 1 base and J lost 7, with 11 bases in between. Germline lookup yields CDR1 SGHRS and CDR2 YFSETQ. The CDR3 region is CASSLSPWSGYTF. The CDR3 nucleotides read TGCGCCAGCAGCTTGTCACCCTGGAGTGGCTACACCTTC.

The CDR3 DNA reads TGTGCCAGCAGTCCCACGGAGCAGGGGGTAGGTAATCAGCCCCAGCATTTT. Its protein product is CASSPTEQGVGNQPQHF. V is TRBV28 and J is TRBJ1-5; 7 bases fit TRBD1. V lost 5 bases, J lost 4 bases, and 14 bases stayed unmatched. The CDR3 runs to 17 residues. The germline CDR1 and CDR2 sequences are MDHEN and SYDVKM.

This clonotype has a handful of counts. The V gene is TRBV29-1, the J gene TRBJ2-7; D is unresolved. V lost 2 bases and J 2 bases, leaving 7 bases between the germline ends. The CDR3 has 12 residues. Germline V CDR1 and CDR2: SQVTM, ANQGSEA. The CDR3 sequence: CSVESQTYEQYF. CDR3 sequence (DNA): TGCAGCGTTGAATCCCAAACCTACGAGCAGTACTTC.

V usage is TRBV12-3 or TRBV12-4 and J usage is TRBJ2-1; 9 bases are shared with TRBD2. Trimming removed 2 bases from V and 5 bases from J; junction bases left unmatched: 7. This CDR3 contains 16 residues. CDR3 region: CASSLRAGGLDNEQFF. In DNA form, the CDR3 reads TGTGCCAGCAGTTTACGGGCGGGAGGGCTCGACAATGAGCAGTTCTTC.

The chain combines TRBV6-2 or TRBV6-3 with TRBJ1-1; tentatively, D is TRBD1 (6 bases). This CDR3 has 15 amino acids. The V gene lost 3 bases and the J gene lost 0 bases, with 11 bases spanning the gap. Germline assignment: CDR1 MNHEY and CDR2 SVGEGT. The CDR3 DNA reads TGTGCCAGCAGTTATTCCGGGACACTGAACACTGAAGCTTTCTTT. Translation: CASSYSGTLNTEAFF.

The rearrangement links TRBV7-9 to TRBJ2-7; 8 bases map to TRBD1. With 5 bases clipped from V and 3 bases from J, the junction kept 12 bases outside the gene matches. The germline V gene has CDR1 SEHNR and CDR2 FQNEAQ (reference sequence). CDR3 length: 16 amino acids. The CDR3 is CASSTNDRGLNYEQYF. Here the CDR3 DNA reads TGTGCCAGCAGCACAAACGACAGGGGCCTAAACTACGAGCAGTACTTC.

This clonotype was seen at least ten times. The V call is TRBV6-1, the J call TRBJ2-5, with D possibly matching TRBD2 (5 bases). Per germline, CDR1 MNHNS and CDR2 SASEGT. Trimming took 2 bases from V and 5 from J, leaving 9 bases between them. CDR3 size: 13 residues. CDR3 DNA sequence: TGTGCCAGCAGTGAATTACTAGTTGAGACCCAGTACTTC. Its translation: CASSELLVETQYF.

In this sample, this clonotype turned up many times. Germline and junction disagree at one end, which may indicate a read error. The chain combines TRBV4-3 with TRBJ2-1, with 8 bases that match TRBD2. Germline V gene lookup returns CDR1 LGHNA and CDR2 YSLEER. CDR3 length: 15 residues. CDR3 sequence: CASSQGTSGYNEQFF. The CDR3 coding sequence is TGTGCCAGCAGCCAAGGCACTAGCGGCTACAATGAGCAGTTCTTC.

V and J are TRBV7-9 and TRBJ2-5; 9 bases are shared with TRBD2. CDR3 size: 15 residues. V shed 5 bases, J shed 7 bases, and the junction held 11 bases outside the gene matches. Germline V gene data show CDR1 as SEHNR and CDR2 as FQNEAQ (reference sequence). DNA for the CDR3: TGTGCCAGCAGCCGTAGCGGGGGCCCCTCCGGGACCCAGTACTTC. Encoded protein: CASSRSGGPSGTQYF.

The sample holds one count of this clonotype. The chain has TRBV28 and TRBJ2-5, with 10 nucleotides matching TRBD2. V lost 8 bases, J lost 3 bases, and 12 bases stayed unmatched. Looked up from germline, CDR1 is MDHEN and CDR2 is SYDVKM. The CDR3 totals 16 residues. CDR3 DNA sequence: TGTGCCAGCCGGAAAATGGGACTAGCGAAAAAAGAGACCCAGTACTTC. Amino acid sequence: CASRKMGLAKKETQYF.

The chain has TRBV7-2 and TRBJ2-2; D uncertain. V dropped 4 bases and J dropped 0 bases, with 9 bases sitting between them. This CDR3 is built from 15 residues. From germline, CDR1 is SGHTA and CDR2 FQGNSA. The CDR3 bases are TGTGCCAGCAGCTCAGACCGGACGAACACCGGGGAGCTGTTTTTT. Amino acids: CASSSDRTNTGELFF.

This rearrangement joins TRBV29-1 to TRBJ2-5, with 8 bases matching TRBD1. TRBJ2-7 matches the DNA end more closely, so the J call is doubtful. Germline CDR1 and CDR2: SQVTM and ANQGSEA. The CDR3 contains 14 residues. The CDR3 is CSVEGTGSSYEQYF. The CDR3 nucleotides are TGCAGCGTTGAAGGGACAGGGAGCTCCTACGAGCAGTACTTC.

The chain couples TRBV29-1 to TRBJ2-7, with 8 positions matching TRBD1. CDR1 is SQVTM and CDR2 is ANQGSEA in the germline V gene. After removal of 6 bases from V and 5 bases from J, the junction contained 9 bases not matched to a gene. CDR3 length equals 13 residues. In DNA, the CDR3 is TGCAGCGTCGGCGTACGACAGGGGAACGAGCAGTACTTC. Its translation is CSVGVRQGNEQYF.

The chain has TRBV7-2 and TRBJ2-5; perhaps D is TRBD1 or TRBD2 (5 bases each). The better agreement between TRBJ2-1 and the DNA end casts doubt on the J call. From germline, CDR1 is SGHTA and CDR2 FQGNSA. This CDR3 is 13 amino acids long. CDR3: CASCEGTITEQFF. The CDR3 DNA reads as TGTGCCAGCTGTGAGGGGACGATCACGGAGCAGTTCTTC.

The genes are TRBV28 and TRBJ1-4, with 8 nucleotides matching TRBD1. The CDR3 is made up of 16 amino acids. Looked up from germline, CDR1 is MDHEN and CDR2 is SYDVKM. Trimming at V came to 3 bases and at J to 8 bases, leaving 11 bases not matched to a gene. The CDR3 DNA follows: TGTGCCAGCAGTTTGGGGGCGGACAGGGAACAAGAAAAACTGTTTTTT. It translates to CASSLGADREQEKLFF.

This chain uses TRBV7-9 with TRBJ2-7; a possible D gene is TRBD1 (6 bases). Germline V gives CDR1 SEHNR, CDR2 FQNEAQ (reference sequence). CDR3 length: 16 amino acids. V was clipped by 5 bases and J by 0 bases, with 17 bases between them. DNA of the CDR3: TGTGCCAGCAGCCACACAGGGACGGGCGACTCCTACGAGCAGTACTTC. Translated: CASSHTGTGDSYEQYF.

This clonotype has more than one count but fewer than ten. The chain combines TRBV12-3 or TRBV12-4 with TRBJ2-5, with D hard to call. The DNA end is more similar to TRBJ2-1, so the J call may be wrong. The CDR3 totals 12 residues. The CDR3 sequence: CASSYPFNEQFF. CDR3 in DNA: TGTGCCAGCAGTTATCCTTTCAATGAGCAGTTCTTC.